A single sample gave rise to the 31 T cell receptor beta chains below, sequenced in a study of T cell repertoires in cytomegalovirus infection. Each CDR3 protein gets one entry after TCRdb re-called the reads with MiXCR. The data hold 97,000 or so distinct CDR3 sequences, with approximately 15% observed a single time. The specimen was PBMCs. These receptor sequences come from a human donor in good health (CMV status not recorded). Some clones in this sample may be carry-over from other donors' samples.

This clonotype was seen repeatedly, ten times or more. The chain recombines TRBV12-3 or TRBV12-4 with TRBJ2-1, with D perhaps assigned TRBD1 or TRBD2 (5 bases each). The CDR3 has 16 amino acids. V dropped 1 base and J dropped 0 bases, with 10 bases sitting between them. This chain's CDR3 is CASSLGDHRSYNEQFF. As DNA, the CDR3 is TGTGCCAGCAGTTTAGGGGACCATCGCTCCTACAATGAGCAGTTCTTC.

There are many counts of this clonotype. J is TRBJ1-1 and V is TRBV7-9; D is ambiguous. The CDR3 spans 12 residues. V gave up 5 bases and J gave up 1 base, with 5 bases separating them. Germline loops: CDR1 SEHNR, CDR2 FQNEAQ (reference sequence). This CDR3 is CASSGRNTEAFF. The DNA for the CDR3 is TGTGCCAGCAGCGGAAGGAACACTGAAGCTTTCTTT.

This clonotype was detected a few times. The V call is TRBV5-4, the J call TRBJ2-7, with 10 bases aligning to TRBD2. The CDR3 totals 15 residues. J gave up 2 bases and V 1 base, and 3 bases lay outside the gene matches. Germline-derived CDR1 and CDR2 are SGHNT and YYREEE (reference sequence). CDR3 residues: CASSLTSGNPYEQYF. The CDR3 region has the DNA TGTGCCAGCAGCTTGACTAGCGGGAACCCCTACGAGCAGTACTTC.

This clonotype appeared a few times. The chain links TRBV20-1 to TRBJ2-5, with 10 bases identical to TRBD2. This CDR3 has 15 residues. Looked up from germline, CDR1 is DFQATT and CDR2 is SNEGSKA (reference sequence). Trimming cost V 0 bases and J 5 bases; bases outside gene matches: 6. CDR3 coding DNA: TGCAGTGCTAGAGACGGACTAGCGGTTGGGGAGACCCAGTACTTC. Translating it yields CSARDGLAVGETQYF.

This clonotype was detected many times. CDR3 DNA sequence: TGCGCCAGCAGCCAGGGGACAGGGGGCGCAGTCTATGGCTACACCTTC. Its protein product is CASSQGTGGAVYGYTF. The rearrangement uses TRBV4-3 and TRBJ1-2; TRBD1 aligns across 12 bases. CDR3 size: 16 residues. From germline, CDR1 is LGHNA and CDR2 YSLEER. V shed 3 bases and J 4 bases; nucleotides not matched to a gene: 6.

This clonotype was counted many times. This chain joins TRBV7-9 and TRBJ1-3, with a possible D match to TRBD1 (5 bases). Germline CDR1 reads SEHNR; CDR2 reads FQNEAQ (reference sequence). The CDR3 covers 17 residues. V dropped 3 bases and J dropped 0 bases, with 15 bases sitting between them. The CDR3 sequence is CASSLATSGSSGNTIYF. The CDR3, as DNA: TGTGCCAGCAGCTTGGCTACCTCAGGGTCCTCTGGAAACACCATATATTTT.

This clonotype has only a few counts. Possible read error: a much larger clone is one base away. This chain joins TRBV7-2 and TRBJ1-1; D not certain. There are 13 residues in the CDR3. In germline, CDR1 is SGHTA, CDR2 FQGNSA. V lost 4 bases and J 11 bases, leaving 17 bases between the germline ends. CDR3 protein: CASSSQMGVDAFF. The CDR3 bases are TGTGCCAGCAGCTCCCAAATGGGAGTTGACGCTTTCTTT.

This clonotype was picked up a small number of times. CDR3 sequence: CASSLGQLATYNEQFF. The CDR3 region has the DNA TGTGCCAGCAGCTTGGGCCAACTAGCGACCTACAATGAGCAGTTCTTC. The chain uses TRBV7-9 and TRBJ2-1, with TRBD2 matching over 7 bases. CDR1 and CDR2 (germline): SEHNR, FQNEAQ (reference sequence). V lost 3 bases, J lost 2 bases, and 7 bases stayed unmatched. This CDR3 comprises 16 residues.

There are a few counts of this clonotype. The chain links TRBV7-3 to TRBJ2-2, with D perhaps matching TRBD1 (6 bases). The CDR3 loop spans 15 amino acids. V lost 5 bases, J lost 0 bases, and 10 bases lay in between. Germline CDR1 is SGHTA and CDR2 is FQGTGA. The CDR3 here is CASSQEGANTGELFF. The CDR3 DNA sequence: TGTGCCAGCAGCCAAGAGGGGGCGAACACCGGGGAGCTGTTTTTT.

The CDR3 is CASSYSVSLAGGPNEQFF. In nucleotides, the CDR3 is TGTGCCAGCAGTTACTCCGTCAGCCTAGCGGGGGGGCCCAATGAGCAGTTCTTC. This rearrangement joins TRBV6-2 or TRBV6-3 to TRBJ2-1, with 12 bases aligning to TRBD2. The V and J ends lost 0 bases and 6 bases, in that order; junction bases with no gene match: 9. The CDR3 loop spans 18 amino acids. Germline CDR1 reads MNHEY; CDR2 reads SVGEGT.

In nucleotides, the CDR3 is TGTGCCAGCAGCAAGGACGGCAAAAAGGGCGATGAGCAGTTCTTC. Protein sequence: CASSKDGKKGDEQFF. The gene calls are TRBV7-3 and TRBJ2-1; D call uncertain. Trimming took 5 bases from V and 8 from J, leaving 19 bases between them. The germline gives CDR1 SGHTA, CDR2 FQGTGA. The CDR3 loop spans 15 amino acids.

The V call is TRBV2, the J call TRBJ2-3; 11 nucleotides match TRBD1. J lost 3 bases, V lost 9 bases, and 5 bases had no gene match. The CDR3 is 14 residues long. The germline V gene has CDR1 SNHLY and CDR2 FYNNEI. DNA for the CDR3: TGTGCCAGTTTTGGACAGGGGGCGACAGATACGCAGTATTTT. Translated, it gives CASFGQGATDTQYF.

This clonotype turned up a few times. J is TRBJ2-7 and V is TRBV6-5; the match to TRBD1 covers 10 bases. This CDR3 region has 15 residues. Losses at the gene ends were 2 bases for V and 6 bases for J; bases not matched to a gene: 7. Looked up from germline, CDR1 is MNHEY and CDR2 is SVGAGI. CDR3 bases: TGTGCCAGCAGTTACGTGGGGACAGGGGCGGTCGAGCAGTACTTC. It translates to CASSYVGTGAVEQYF.

This clonotype was observed many times. The V gene is TRBV7-2, the J gene TRBJ2-1, with TRBD2 matching over 8 bases. The CDR3 loop spans 15 amino acids. Germline assignment: CDR1 SGHTA and CDR2 FQGNSA. With V trimmed by 5 bases and J by 4 bases, 7 bases remained unmatched. The CDR3 here is CASSPRVAGYNEQFF. The CDR3 nucleotides are TGTGCCAGCAGCCCGAGGGTAGCGGGGTACAATGAGCAGTTCTTC. Using reference TRBV7-2 and TRBJ2-1 for the parts outside the CDR3, the full variable domain is GAGVSQSPSNKVTEKGKDVELRCDPISGHTALYWYRQSLGQGLEFLIYFQGNSAPDKSGLPSDRFSAERTGGSVSTLTIQRTQQEDSAVYLCASSPRVAGYNEQFFGPGTRLTVL.

On this clonotype itself: A much larger clone differs from this one at a single base, so this may be a read error. The chain recombines TRBV6-2 or TRBV6-3 with TRBJ2-3; TRBD1 matches 7 bases. CDR1 is MNHEY, CDR2 SVGEGT, per germline. The CDR3 loop spans 16 amino acids. The DNA for the CDR3 is TGTGCCAACAGTTACCCTGGACAGGCCTCGGGAGATACGCAGTATTTT. Translating gives CANSYPGQASGDTQYF.

The rearrangement links TRBV6-2 or TRBV6-3 to TRBJ2-7, with TRBD1 identical over 7 bases. CDR3 length equals 15 residues. Per the germline V gene, CDR1 is MNHEY and CDR2 is SVGEGT. Trimming at V came to 0 bases and at J to 2 bases, leaving 4 bases not matched to a gene. The CDR3 here is CASSYSGQNTYEQYF. CDR3 DNA: TGTGCCAGCAGTTACTCGGGACAGAATACCTACGAGCAGTACTTC.

There are many counts of this clonotype. This chain connects TRBV20-1 to TRBJ2-7; 14 bases match TRBD2. CDR3 length: 15 amino acids. Germline V gives CDR1 DFQATT, CDR2 SNEGSKA (reference sequence). Germline trimming cut 6 bases from V and 3 bases from J; bases unmatched to any gene: 7. The CDR3 is CSALRTSGGIYEQYF. The CDR3 DNA follows: TGCAGTGCCCTTCGGACTAGCGGGGGGATCTACGAGCAGTACTTC.

This clonotype was recorded many times. The chain carries TRBV12-3 or TRBV12-4 and TRBJ1-5; D remains ambiguous. Trimming took 1 base from V and 1 from J, leaving 2 bases between them. The CDR3 is made up of 13 amino acids. The CDR3 sequence: CASSLGSNQPQHF. The CDR3 DNA follows: TGTGCCAGCAGTTTAGGGAGCAATCAGCCCCAGCATTTT.

This clonotype was observed a handful of times. The rearrangement joins TRBV28 to TRBJ2-6; possibly TRBD2 for D (6 bases). The germline V and J ends were trimmed by 3 bases and 3 bases, with 9 bases remaining between them. In germline, CDR1 is MDHEN, CDR2 SYDVKM. CDR3 length: 15 amino acids. The CDR3 reads CASSFAGLGANVLTF. The CDR3 DNA reads as TGTGCCAGCAGTTTTGCGGGACTTGGGGCCAACGTCCTGACTTTC.

The rearrangement joins TRBV29-1 to TRBJ1-2; D not certain. Germline V gives CDR1 SQVTM, CDR2 ANQGSEA. Trimming cost V 1 base and J 3 bases, with 6 bases left between them. The CDR3 sequence is 12 residues long. The CDR3 spells CSVEGLDYGYTF. CDR3 nucleotides: TGCAGCGTTGAAGGGCTGGACTATGGCTACACCTTC.

This clonotype has a handful of counts. The chain links TRBV19 to TRBJ1-6; unclear D gene. The CDR3 length is 14 residues. The V and J ends lost 3 bases and 6 bases respectively, with 9 bases between them. Germline assignment: CDR1 LNHDA and CDR2 SQIVND (reference sequence). CDR3 sequence (DNA): TGTGCCAGTAGTATCTGGCGGATTAATTCACCCCTCCACTTT. Protein product: CASSIWRINSPLHF.

The chain has TRBV7-9 and TRBJ2-3; D unresolved. The germline V gene encodes CDR1 SEHNR and CDR2 FQNEAQ (reference sequence). Trimming removed 1 base at V and 5 bases at J, with 19 bases between. The CDR3 is made up of 17 amino acids. The CDR3 DNA is TGTGCCAGCAGCTTAGTAACCCTCGGGTCTTCCAGAGATACGCAGTATTTT. This translates into CASSLVTLGSSRDTQYF.

The chain joins TRBV20-1 to TRBJ1-1; weak D call: TRBD1 (6 bases). In germline, CDR1 is DFQATT, CDR2 SNEGSKA (reference sequence). The CDR3 is 15 amino acids. The V gene lost 0 bases and the J gene lost 10 bases, with 21 bases spanning the gap. The CDR3 is CSARDHLGRGFGAFF. The CDR3 bases are TGCAGTGCTAGAGATCATTTGGGCAGGGGATTTGGAGCTTTCTTT.

This clonotype was counted ten times or more. This chain joins TRBV7-8 and TRBJ2-2; D is possibly TRBD1 or TRBD2 (5 bases each). V shed 5 bases and J shed 4 bases, with 14 bases lying between them. The CDR3 is 15 residues long. Looked up from germline, CDR1 is SGHVS and CDR2 is FQNEAQ. The CDR3 protein is CASSPGPAGTGELFF. The DNA for the CDR3 is TGTGCCAGCAGCCCAGGGCCCGCGGGCACCGGGGAGCTGTTTTTT. Using reference TRBV7-8 and TRBJ2-2 for the parts outside the CDR3, the full variable domain is GAGVSQSPRYKVAKRGQDVALRCDPISGHVSLFWYQQALGQGPEFLTYFQNEAQLDKSGLPSDRFFAERPEGSVSTLKIQRTQQEDSAVYLCASSPGPAGTGELFFGEGSRLTVL.

V usage is TRBV3-1 and J usage is TRBJ2-5, with TRBD2 matching 7 bases. The germline V gene has CDR1 LGHDT and CDR2 YNNKEL (reference sequence). After removal of 5 bases from V and 2 bases from J, the junction contained 11 bases not matched to a gene. CDR3 length equals 16 residues. The CDR3: CASSGRSGPVQETQYF. The DNA of the CDR3 is TGTGCCAGCAGCGGCCGTAGCGGGCCAGTTCAAGAGACCCAGTACTTC.

This clonotype appeared a few times. The rearrangement uses TRBV29-1 and TRBJ2-5, with 8 nucleotides matching TRBD1. The CDR3 is 14 amino acids. Germline values: CDR1 SQVTM, CDR2 ANQGSEA. Unmatched junction bases numbered 13, after V lost 5 bases and J lost 8 bases. The CDR3 loop reads CSVTQTQGARTQYF. The CDR3 coding sequence is TGCAGCGTTACACAGACCCAGGGGGCGCGAACCCAGTACTTC.

The rearrangement joins TRBV30 to TRBJ2-1; D is uncertain. Germline V CDR1 and CDR2: GTSNPN, SVGIG (reference sequence). The CDR3 is made up of 13 amino acids. V shed 0 bases and J shed 9 bases, with 12 bases lying between them. The CDR3 DNA sequence: TGTGCCTGGAGTGTTGGTAGGGCCGGTGAGCAGTTCTTC. Residues: CAWSVGRAGEQFF.

The chain carries TRBV6-5 and TRBJ1-4; no firm D call. Per the germline V gene, CDR1 is MNHEY and CDR2 is SVGAGI. V was clipped by 2 bases and J by 0 bases, with 4 bases between them. The CDR3 runs 14 residues. CDR3 in amino acids: CASSYGSTNEKLFF. The CDR3 nucleotides read TGTGCCAGCAGTTACGGGTCAACTAATGAAAAACTGTTTTTT.

Remarks on this clonotype: This may come from a read error, since a much larger clone is one base off. The chain links TRBV7-4 to TRBJ2-3, with TRBD2 identical over 15 bases. Germline V CDR1 and CDR2: SGHVT, SQSDAQ. CDR3 length: 18 residues. The CDR3 spells CASSPGLAGGIRTDTHYF. Written as DNA, the CDR3 is TGTGCCAGCAGCCCCGGACTAGCGGGGGGGATTCGGACAGATACGCATTATTTT.

This clonotype has at least ten counts. The V call is TRBV7-2, the J call TRBJ1-6, with 7 bases lining up with TRBD1. The trim removed 5 bases at V and 7 bases at J, leaving 8 bases unmatched. This CDR3 spans 15 amino acids. The germline V gene encodes CDR1 SGHTA and CDR2 FQGNSA. The CDR3 nucleotides are TGTGCCAGCAGCCCGGGACAGTGGAGAAATTCACCCCTCCACTTT. This sequence encodes CASSPGQWRNSPLHF.

The chain joins TRBV4-1 to TRBJ2-1; no definite D call. The V gene lost 1 base and the J gene lost 10 bases, with 8 bases spanning the gap. The germline gives CDR1 MGHRA, CDR2 YSYEKL. The length of the CDR3 is 12 residues. The CDR3 region is CASSQADNEQFF. The DNA for the CDR3 is TGCGCCAGCAGCCAAGCGGATAACGAGCAGTTCTTC.